The rows below give T cell receptor beta chains drawn from one sample of a study of CD8+ T cells in alopecia areata. Assay: immunoSEQ multiplex PCR; the TCRdb copy retains only in-frame clones and omits some. The sample contains 100,000 to 150,000 clones, approximately 60% of which appear only once. This specimen consisted of CD4+ T cells sorted from blood, obtained at week 4, from a patient treated with tofacitinib. The receptors originated from a human donor with alopecia areata. Each CDR3 is given with its conserved first and last residue. Each record gives: CDR3 protein, CDR3 DNA, clone size, D gene, J gene, V gene. A D gene is named only where the DNA matches it firmly. Clone size is shown for a subset of rows, as once, few, many or a class of expanded clone.

cdr3_aa: CSVGGLGTGDEKLFF; cdr3_nt: TGCAGCGTTGGGGGGCTTGGGACAGGGGATGAAAAACTGTTTTTT; clone_size: .; d_call: TRBD1; j_call: TRBJ1-4; v_call: TRBV29-1
cdr3_aa: CASSNTDDYGYTF; cdr3_nt: TGTGCCAGCAGTAACACCGATGACTATGGCTACACCTTC; clone_size: .; d_call: .; j_call: TRBJ1-2; v_call: TRBV5-4
cdr3_aa: CAIRGNDRGTTDTQYF; cdr3_nt: TGTGCCATACGGGGGAATGACAGGGGGACCACAGATACGCAGTATTTT; clone_size: few; d_call: TRBD1; j_call: TRBJ2-3; v_call: TRBV10-3
cdr3_aa: CASSLVLSGIYNEQFF; cdr3_nt: TGCGCCAGCAGCTTGGTATTGAGCGGGATCTACAATGAGCAGTTCTTC; clone_size: .; d_call: TRBD2; j_call: TRBJ2-1; v_call: TRBV5-1
cdr3_aa: CASSLTLAGLDTQYF; cdr3_nt: TGTGCCAGCAGCTTGACGCTAGCGGGCCTAGATACGCAGTATTTT; clone_size: .; d_call: TRBD2; j_call: TRBJ2-3; v_call: TRBV5-6
cdr3_aa: CASSPDRTNTGELFF; cdr3_nt: TGCGCCAGCAGCCCCGACAGGACCAACACCGGGGAGCTGTTTTTT; clone_size: .; d_call: .; j_call: TRBJ2-2; v_call: TRBV4-1
cdr3_aa: CASSEGSGYNNSPLHF; cdr3_nt: TGTGCCAGCAGTGAAGGTTCCGGGTACAATAATTCACCCCTCCACTTT; clone_size: .; d_call: .; j_call: TRBJ1-6; v_call: TRBV6-1
cdr3_aa: CAIAQGIYEQYF; cdr3_nt: TGTGCCATCGCGCAGGGGATCTACGAGCAGTACTTC; clone_size: .; d_call: .; j_call: TRBJ2-7; v_call: TRBV10-3
cdr3_aa: CSVDGTQNTEAFF; cdr3_nt: TGCAGCGTTGATGGGACACAGAACACTGAAGCTTTCTTT; clone_size: .; d_call: .; j_call: TRBJ1-1; v_call: TRBV29-1
cdr3_aa: CASSGQGAVNVLTF; cdr3_nt: TGCGCCAGCTCGGGGCAGGGAGCGGTCAACGTCCTGACTTTC; clone_size: .; d_call: .; j_call: TRBJ2-6; v_call: TRBV5-1
cdr3_aa: CASSLGTSAPYEQYF; cdr3_nt: TGTGCCAGCAGCTTGGGTACTAGCGCACCCTACGAGCAGTACTTC; clone_size: .; d_call: TRBD2; j_call: TRBJ2-7; v_call: TRBV5-4
cdr3_aa: CASRTSGRGYEQYF; cdr3_nt: TGTGCCAGCAGGACTAGCGGGAGAGGCTACGAGCAGTACTTC; clone_size: .; d_call: TRBD2; j_call: TRBJ2-7; v_call: TRBV14
cdr3_aa: CASTAEFSYEQYF; cdr3_nt: TGTGCCAGCACCGCGGAGTTCTCCTACGAGCAGTACTTC; clone_size: .; d_call: .; j_call: TRBJ2-7; v_call: TRBV6-1
cdr3_aa: CASSQSRSNEKLFF; cdr3_nt: TGCGCCAGCAGCCAATCCAGGAGTAATGAAAAACTGTTTTTT; clone_size: few; d_call: .; j_call: TRBJ1-4; v_call: TRBV4-3
cdr3_aa: CSPKSLAYYNEQFF; cdr3_nt: TGCAGCCCAAAGTCGCTAGCGTACTACAATGAGCAGTTCTTC; clone_size: .; d_call: .; j_call: TRBJ2-1; v_call: TRBV29-1
cdr3_aa: CASTLAGGDTQYF; cdr3_nt: TGTGCCAGCACCCTTGCGGGAGGAGATACGCAGTATTTT; clone_size: .; d_call: TRBD2; j_call: TRBJ2-3; v_call: TRBV7-9
cdr3_aa: CASSSPGTGAEKLFF; cdr3_nt: TGTGCCAGCAGCTCCCCAGGGACCGGTGCTGAAAAACTGTTTTTT; clone_size: .; d_call: .; j_call: TRBJ1-4; v_call: TRBV9
cdr3_aa: CACGLAGPYEQYF; cdr3_nt: TGTGCTTGCGGACTAGCGGGCCCCTACGAGCAGTACTTC; clone_size: .; d_call: TRBD2; j_call: TRBJ2-7; v_call: TRBV19
cdr3_aa: CASRYTDTQYF; cdr3_nt: TGCGCCAGCAGATACACAGATACGCAGTATTTT; clone_size: .; d_call: .; j_call: TRBJ2-3; v_call: TRBV5-1
cdr3_aa: CASSKLAGFSYEQYF; cdr3_nt: TGTGCCAGCAGCAAACTAGCGGGTTTCTCCTACGAGCAGTACTTC; clone_size: few; d_call: TRBD2; j_call: TRBJ2-7; v_call: TRBV7-6
cdr3_aa: CASSDRYWGNEQFF; cdr3_nt: TGTGCCAGCAGTGATAGATATTGGGGCAATGAGCAGTTCTTC; clone_size: once; d_call: .; j_call: TRBJ2-1; v_call: TRBV28
cdr3_aa: CASSMVYGSNYGYTF; cdr3_nt: TGTGCCAGTAGTATGGTCTACGGCTCTAACTATGGCTACACCTTC; clone_size: few; d_call: .; j_call: TRBJ1-2; v_call: TRBV19
cdr3_aa: CASSVTGAYEQFF; cdr3_nt: TGTGCCAGCAGCGTGACAGGGGCTTATGAGCAGTTCTTC; clone_size: .; d_call: TRBD1; j_call: TRBJ2-1; v_call: TRBV9
cdr3_aa: CASSLAGGGSYNEQFF; cdr3_nt: TGCGCCAGCAGCTTGGCGGGAGGGGGCTCCTACAATGAGCAGTTCTTC; clone_size: few; d_call: TRBD2; j_call: TRBJ2-1; v_call: TRBV5-1
cdr3_aa: CAWSEGQRYEQYF; cdr3_nt: TGTGCCTGGAGTGAGGGACAGCGCTACGAGCAGTACTTC; clone_size: .; d_call: TRBD1; j_call: TRBJ2-7; v_call: TRBV30
cdr3_aa: CASSKVQETQYF; cdr3_nt: TGTGCCAGCAGCAAGGTGCAAGAGACCCAGTACTTC; clone_size: .; d_call: .; j_call: TRBJ2-5; v_call: TRBV7-2
cdr3_aa: CASSEAGTGLNEKLFF; cdr3_nt: TGTGCCAGCAGTGAAGCCGGGACAGGGCTTAATGAAAAACTGTTTTTT; clone_size: .; d_call: TRBD1; j_call: TRBJ1-4; v_call: TRBV25-1
cdr3_aa: CASSLDGAEQYF; cdr3_nt: TGTGCCAGCAGCTTAGACGGCGCCGAGCAGTACTTC; clone_size: .; d_call: .; j_call: TRBJ2-7; v_call: TRBV7-2
cdr3_aa: CASGLADKGTEAFF; cdr3_nt: TGTGCTAGTGGTTTGGCGGACAAGGGCACTGAAGCTTTCTTT; clone_size: .; d_call: .; j_call: TRBJ1-1; v_call: TRBV12-5
cdr3_aa: CASSKPQGKLFF; cdr3_nt: TGTGCCAGCAGTAAGCCACAGGGAAAACTGTTTTTT; clone_size: .; d_call: .; j_call: TRBJ1-4; v_call: TRBV6-5
cdr3_aa: CSIGQTQETQYF; cdr3_nt: TGCAGCATCGGACAAACCCAAGAGACCCAGTACTTC; clone_size: few; d_call: .; j_call: TRBJ2-5; v_call: TRBV29-1
cdr3_aa: CASSLGTAHEQYF; cdr3_nt: TGTGCCAGCAGCCTTGGGACAGCCCACGAGCAGTACTTC; clone_size: once; d_call: TRBD1; j_call: TRBJ2-7; v_call: TRBV5-5
cdr3_aa: CSGGGTLGYTF; cdr3_nt: TGCAGCGGAGGCGGGACACTTGGCTACACCTTC; clone_size: .; d_call: .; j_call: TRBJ1-2; v_call: TRBV29-1
cdr3_aa: CSVEVQTEAFF; cdr3_nt: TGCAGCGTTGAAGTTCAGACTGAAGCTTTCTTT; clone_size: few; d_call: .; j_call: TRBJ1-1; v_call: TRBV29-1
cdr3_aa: CASSFRASYGYTF; cdr3_nt: TGTGCCAGCAGCTTCCGGGCCTCCTATGGCTACACCTTC; clone_size: .; d_call: .; j_call: TRBJ1-2; v_call: TRBV5-6
cdr3_aa: CASSPRDRAYEQYF; cdr3_nt: TGTGCCAGCAGTCCCCGGGACAGGGCCTACGAGCAGTACTTC; clone_size: .; d_call: TRBD1; j_call: TRBJ2-7; v_call: TRBV28
cdr3_aa: CASSQELAEVTDTQYF; cdr3_nt: TGCGCCAGCAGCCAAGAACTAGCGGAAGTCACAGATACGCAGTATTTT; clone_size: .; d_call: TRBD2; j_call: TRBJ2-3; v_call: TRBV4-3
cdr3_aa: CASSLVTSGGQETQYF; cdr3_nt: TGCGCCAGCAGCTTGGTGACTAGCGGGGGCCAAGAGACCCAGTACTTC; clone_size: .; d_call: TRBD2; j_call: TRBJ2-5; v_call: TRBV5-1
cdr3_aa: CASSRDGVGDTEAFF; cdr3_nt: TGTGCCAGCAGCAGGGACGGGGTAGGGGACACTGAAGCTTTCTTT; clone_size: .; d_call: .; j_call: TRBJ1-1; v_call: TRBV9
cdr3_aa: CASSLESGGHYGYTF; cdr3_nt: TGTGCCAGCAGCTTAGAGTCAGGGGGCCACTATGGCTACACCTTC; clone_size: .; d_call: TRBD1; j_call: TRBJ1-2; v_call: TRBV7-9
cdr3_aa: CASSSKRDRDQETQYF; cdr3_nt: TGTGCCAGCAGCTCCAAGCGCGACAGGGACCAAGAGACCCAGTACTTC; clone_size: .; d_call: TRBD1; j_call: TRBJ2-5; v_call: TRBV5-4
cdr3_aa: CATAGRFGRSGTSYNEQFF; cdr3_nt: TGTGCCACCGCCGGCCGCTTTGGGCGTAGCGGGACTTCCTACAATGAGCAGTTCTTC; clone_size: few; d_call: TRBD2; j_call: TRBJ2-1; v_call: TRBV10-3